These 17 T cell receptor beta chains were sequenced from one sample in a study of T-cell reconstitution after alpha-beta-depleted transplantation in children. It was with unique molecular identifiers that the TCRbeta library was prepared. One entry per CDR3 protein results from TCRdb running MiXCR on the PCR reads. Of about 600,000 distinct CDR3 sequences listed, roughly a tenth are singletons. The sequenced sample was PBMCs from the stem cell graft donor, obtained from the stem cell graft. All receptors come from a human donor who donated a stem cell graft to a child with acute myeloid leukemia.

This clonotype has at least ten counts. The J gene is TRBJ2-5, the V gene TRBV20-1, with D tentatively TRBD1 (6 bases). Trimming removed 6 bases from V and 5 bases from J, with 16 bases in between. The CDR3 consists of 13 residues. The V gene's germline CDR1 is DFQATT and CDR2 SNEGSKA (reference sequence). This CDR3 reads CSAEAGGGETQYF. As DNA, the CDR3 is TGCAGTGCCGAAGCTGGGGGCGGTGAGACCCAGTACTTC.

This clonotype was counted a few times. This chain links TRBV3-1 with TRBJ2-1, with D maybe TRBD1 (5 bases). The CDR3 spans 15 residues. Germline V gives CDR1 LGHDT, CDR2 YNNKEL (reference sequence). Trimming removed 3 bases from V and 0 bases from J, with 9 bases in between. The DNA for the CDR3 is TGTGCCAGCAGCCAGAGACAGAGCTCCTACAATGAGCAGTTCTTC. Protein sequence: CASSQRQSSYNEQFF.

This clonotype was counted many times. The CDR3 DNA reads TGTGCCATCAGGTACACCGGGGAGCTGTTTTTT. Amino acid sequence: CAIRYTGELFF. The rearrangement links TRBV10-3 to TRBJ2-2; D gene uncertain. The CDR3 totals 11 residues. Germline V lookup: CDR1 ENHRY, CDR2 SYGVKD. The V and J ends lost 6 bases and 3 bases respectively, with 2 bases between them.

V and J are TRBV29-1 and TRBJ1-2, with 8 nucleotides matching TRBD1. J was trimmed by 8 bases and V by 7 bases; bases with no gene match: 6. The CDR3 has 11 residues. Germline V CDR1 and CDR2: SQVTM, ANQGSEA. Here the CDR3 reads CSAQGAEGYTF. Here the CDR3 DNA reads TGCAGCGCTCAGGGGGCGGAAGGCTACACCTTC.

This clonotype was seen a few times. The genes are TRBV12-3 or TRBV12-4 and TRBJ2-5; unclear D gene. The V end was cut by 3 bases, the J end by 5 bases, with 10 bases between. The CDR3 is 13 amino acids. The CDR3: CASSLFVTETQYF. CDR3 DNA: TGTGCCAGCAGTTTGTTTGTCACGGAGACCCAGTACTTC.

This clonotype was detected a few times. CDR3 nucleotide sequence: TGTGCCAGCAGCTTTAGAGGGGTGGGAGACACTGAAGCTTTCTTT. Amino acid sequence: CASSFRGVGDTEAFF. The V call is TRBV5-6, the J call TRBJ1-1; D possibly corresponds to TRBD1 (5 bases). Trimming stripped 2 bases from V and 3 bases from J, with 14 bases between. The germline V gene has CDR1 SGHDT and CDR2 YYEEEE. The CDR3 has 15 amino acids.

V and J are TRBV20-1 and TRBJ2-6; D gene uncertain. The CDR3 has 14 amino acids. The V and J ends lost 3 bases and 3 bases respectively, with 9 bases between them. Germline V gene lookup returns CDR1 DFQATT and CDR2 SNEGSKA (reference sequence). The CDR3 DNA is TGCAGTGCTAGTCCCTCCGGTGGGGCCAACGTCCTGACTTTC. Amino acids: CSASPSGGANVLTF.

This chain's CDR3 is CASSQDFGSTDLSYEQYF. As DNA, the CDR3 is TGCGCCAGCAGCCAAGATTTTGGCTCAACGGACCTCTCCTACGAGCAGTACTTC. The chain couples TRBV4-3 to TRBJ2-7, with unresolved D. Germline V gives CDR1 LGHNA, CDR2 YSLEER. The CDR3 is 18 amino acids. Trimming took 0 bases from V and 0 from J, leaving 18 bases between them.

J is TRBJ1-6 and V is TRBV4-3, with D unclear. V dropped 4 bases and J dropped 7 bases, with 11 bases sitting between them. Germline CDR1 and CDR2: LGHNA and YSLEER. CDR3 length: 14 residues. CDR3 sequence (DNA): TGCGCCAGCAGCCTCTGGACCACAAATTCACCCCTCCACTTT. It specifies CASSLWTTNSPLHF.

The genes are TRBV20-1 and TRBJ1-5; TRBD1 might be the D (5 bases). V was clipped by 6 bases and J by 2 bases, with 17 bases between them. This CDR3 contains 15 residues. Germline V gene data show CDR1 as DFQATT and CDR2 as SNEGSKA (reference sequence). DNA for the CDR3: TGCAGTGCCATAGACAGACTCCACGGCAATCAGCCCCAGCATTTT. This gives the protein CSAIDRLHGNQPQHF.

A few counts support this clonotype. The chain is built from TRBV28 and TRBJ1-5; D ambiguous. V lost 6 bases, J lost 2 bases, and 8 bases lay in between. The CDR3 extends over 13 amino acids. The germline V gene encodes CDR1 MDHEN and CDR2 SYDVKM. Here the CDR3 DNA reads TGTGCCAGCAGGGTTAGGGGCAATCAGCCCCAGCATTTT. As protein: CASRVRGNQPQHF.

This clonotype was counted a single time. This rearrangement joins TRBV4-3 to TRBJ2-2; TRBD1 or TRBD2 may be the D gene (5 bases each). The CDR3 loop spans 18 amino acids. Germline CDR1 reads LGHNA; CDR2 reads YSLEER. With 0 bases removed from V and 4 bases from J, the gap between germline ends came to 18 bases. Here the CDR3 reads CASSQDKEPRDLTGELFF. The DNA of the CDR3 is TGCGCCAGCAGCCAAGATAAGGAACCCCGGGACCTCACCGGGGAGCTGTTTTTT.

The CDR3 DNA is TGTGCCAGCAGTGAATTGGGGGTTGAGCAGTTCTTC. It yields the protein CASSELGVEQFF. V gene TRBV7-3 combines with J gene TRBJ2-1; D might be TRBD1 or TRBD2, each matching 5 bases. With 6 bases removed from V and 9 bases from J, the gap between germline ends came to 12 bases. The V gene's germline CDR1 is SGHTA and CDR2 FQGTGA. The CDR3 is 12 amino acids.

The sample holds many counts of this clonotype. The J gene is TRBJ2-1, the V gene TRBV5-1; 8 bases are shared with TRBD2. V lost 0 bases to trimming and J lost 8 bases; unmatched junction nucleotides: 7. The germline V gene encodes CDR1 SGHRS and CDR2 YFSETQ. CDR3 length: 15 residues. The CDR3 DNA follows: TGCGCCAGCAGCTTGGGTAGCGGGGCGGCATATGAGCAGTTCTTC. The encoded protein is CASSLGSGAAYEQFF.

This chain connects TRBV29-1 to TRBJ2-7, with a tentative D call TRBD1 (6 bases). Germline-derived CDR1 and CDR2 are SQVTM and ANQGSEA. V lost 6 bases and J lost 10, with 16 bases in between. The CDR3 consists of 11 residues. The CDR3 protein is CSVNTPGQQYF. Here the CDR3 DNA reads TGCAGCGTGAATACACCGGGACAACAGTACTTC.

This clonotype was seen a few times. The chain has TRBV6-5 and TRBJ1-1; D is unclear. V gave up 0 bases and J gave up 0 bases, with 11 bases separating them. CDR1 is MNHEY and CDR2 is SVGAGI in the germline V gene. The CDR3 consists of 16 residues. The CDR3 DNA reads TGTGCCAGCAGTTACTCGAGGGCGGGGATGAACACTGAAGCTTTCTTT. Its protein product is CASSYSRAGMNTEAFF.

Many counts were recorded for this clonotype. The rearrangement links TRBV28 to TRBJ2-3; 9 bases fit TRBD2. The germline V gene has CDR1 MDHEN and CDR2 SYDVKM. The J segment lost 2 bases and the V segment lost 8 bases, leaving 14 bases of the junction unmatched. This CDR3 spans 17 amino acids. The CDR3 sequence is CASFHNLAGKSTDTQYF. CDR3 bases: TGTGCCAGCTTCCACAACCTAGCGGGAAAGTCCACAGATACGCAGTATTTT. Combining the CDR3 with reference TRBV28 and TRBJ2-3 gives the whole variable domain DVKVTQSSRYLVKRTGEKVFLECVQDMDHENMFWYRQDPGLGLRLIYFSYDVKMKEKGDIPEGYSVSREKKERFSLILESASTNQTSMYLCASFHNLAGKSTDTQYFGPGTRLTVL.